The 4 T cell receptor beta chains below all came from one sample that was sequenced in a study of CXCR3-negative and CXCR3-positive naive CD8 T cells. Libraries of TRB cDNA were made by 5' RACE and carried UMIs. With the 5' RACE reads reprocessed, TCRdb shows one record per CDR3 protein and no DNA. Recorded for this sample: some 130,000 distinct CDR3 sequences. Sequencing used naive CXCR3- CD8+ T cells from blood. Subset meaning: CD45RO-CCR7+CD27+CD95- naive CD8+ T cells lacking CXCR3 (TNR3-). The receptors shown here come from a human donor in good health. Some clones in this sample may be carry-over from other donors' samples.

The chain employs TRBV29-1 and TRBJ2-1; TCRdb names TRBD1, which stays unverified in the absence of DNA. CDR1 is SQVTM, CDR2 ANQGSEA, per germline. The CDR3 is made up of 13 amino acids. CDR3 sequence: CSSLTGMTNEQFF.

The chain has TRBV29-1 and TRBJ1-1; TCRdb's D gene call, TRBD1, goes unchecked for lack of DNA. This CDR3 has 14 residues. From germline, CDR1 is SQVTM and CDR2 ANQGSEA. CDR3 loop: CSVQPRDKIYEAFF. Looking up the rest from reference TRBV29-1 and TRBJ1-1 gives the full variable domain: SAVISQKPSRDICQRGTSLTIQCQVDSQVTMMFWYRQQPGQSLTLIATANQGSEATYESGFVIDKFPISRPNLTFSTLTVSNMSPEDSSIYLCSVQPRDKIYEAFFGQGTRLTVV.

J is TRBJ1-2 and V is TRBV29-1. Germline V gene data show CDR1 as SQVTM and CDR2 as ANQGSEA. CDR3 length: 15 residues. The CDR3 sequence: CSVPIPPTELYGYTF.

The chain uses TRBV3-1 and TRBJ2-7. In germline, CDR1 is LGHDT, CDR2 YNNKEL (reference sequence). CDR3 length: 14 residues. This CDR3 is CASSQELDPYEQYF.